The clone carrying this TCR beta chain occurred once. The sample originates from a study of blood T cell repertoires in COVID-19. Study-level information: Samples taken during acute and convalescent COVID-19 were collected in the United States, Italy and Spain. T cells, B-cell-depleted T cells, or PBMCs provided the cDNA or gDNA that served as material.

The germline V gene encodes CDR1 SNHLY and CDR2 FYNNEI. The ends were cut back, 7 bases at V and 6 bases at J, with 15 bases in the middle. The CDR3 runs to 14 residues. The study drew participants aged about 18 to 95 years from about two dozen US areas. Grouping used clinical history reported by participants in a survey and questionnaire. Data came from immunoSEQ multiplex PCR; TCRdb stores just in-frame clones and leaves some out. The table shows 200,000 to 300,000 clones, with about 91% occurring only once. The TCR originated in a woman aged 30 to 39 with acute COVID-19. This sequence joins TRBV2 and TRBJ1-4, with D possibly TRBD1 on 5 matching bases. The sequencing input was PBMCs or T cells enriched from blood (not recorded which). The CDR3 loop is CASIGGTNYEKLFF. CDR3 nucleotides: TGTGCCAGCATCGGCGGGACCAATTATGAAAAACTGTTTTTT.